The 5 T cell receptor beta chains below were found in one sample sequenced in a study of blood T cell repertoires in COVID-19 (dated by TCRdb to about 2020). The library was obtained by the immunoSEQ multiplex PCR assay. TCRdb took this table from immuneACCESS and kept in-frame rearrangements with V and J called. Such tables lack part of the clones; where checked against another copy, unresolved V genes explain under half of the gap, and the rest is unexplained. This sample holds about 140,000 clones; 86% were observed only once. The biggest ten clones account for around 4.5% of the sample. The sequencing input was PBMCs or T cells enriched from blood (not recorded which). These receptors came from a man aged 50 to 59 who had recovered from COVID-19.

This clone was found once. The chain links TRBV29-1 to TRBJ1-2; 7 nucleotides match TRBD1. Losses at the gene ends were 0 bases for V and 6 bases for J; bases not matched to a gene: 10. The CDR3 contains 15 residues. Germline values: CDR1 SQVTM, CDR2 ANQGSEA. In nucleotides, the CDR3 is TGCAGCGTTGAAGAGGGGAAGCAGACAGGGCATGGCTACACCTTC. As protein: CSVEEGKQTGHGYTF.

The chain recombines TRBV12-5 with TRBJ1-2; TRBD1 is a possible D gene (5 bases). V was clipped by 5 bases and J by 3 bases, with 13 bases between them. Germline-derived CDR1 and CDR2 are LGHNT and FRNRAP. The CDR3 extends over 14 amino acids. The CDR3 bases are TGTGCTAGTGGTCCCCGGGGGGGAGACTATGGCTACACCTTC. This codes for CASGPRGGDYGYTF.

The V and J genes are TRBV7-2 and TRBJ2-5; 11 positions match TRBD2. V trimming: 3 bases; J trimming: 6 bases; junction bases outside the gene matches: 3. The CDR3 has 14 amino acids. Germline V gene lookup returns CDR1 SGHTA and CDR2 FQGNSA. The CDR3 here is CASSFSGRGQTQYF. The CDR3 coding sequence is TGTGCCAGCAGCTTTAGCGGGAGGGGGCAGACCCAGTACTTC.

The V gene is TRBV18, the J gene TRBJ1-4; no clear D gene. Trimming removed 2 bases from V and 0 bases from J, with 19 bases in between. This CDR3 is 19 amino acids long. The germline gives CDR1 KGHSH, CDR2 LQKENI. The CDR3 protein is CASSPNPWEGSATNEKLFF. CDR3 coding DNA: TGTGCCAGCTCACCAAACCCCTGGGAGGGATCGGCAACTAATGAAAAACTGTTTTTT.

The chain joins TRBV6-5 to TRBJ1-2, with D possibly matching TRBD1 (6 bases). The germline V and J ends were trimmed by 7 bases and 5 bases, with 17 bases remaining between them. The germline V gene encodes CDR1 MNHEY and CDR2 SVGAGI. This CDR3 spans 14 amino acids. The CDR3, as DNA: TGTGCCAGCATGCAACAGGGAAGTTCGTATGGCTACACCTTC. Translated: CASMQQGSSYGYTF.